The clone carrying this TCR beta chain was recorded a few times. This specimen comes from a study of regulatory T cells in long-lasting Graves disease. Looked up from germline, CDR1 is SQVTM and CDR2 is ANQGSEA. The CDR3 sequence is 14 residues long. After removal of 4 bases from V and 2 bases from J, the junction contained 3 bases not matched to a gene. Arm-PCR of CDR3 regions and iRepertoire HTBI primers were the basis on which TCR beta libraries were built. TCRdb used MiXCR to reprocess the multiplex PCR reads, holding one entry per CDR3 protein. Found here are 400,000 to 500,000 distinct CDR3 sequences, less than 20% of them singletons; the top ten hold 23%. Noted time point: newly diagnosed GD, antithyroid drugs for less than 3 months. Extracted RNA from PBMCs served as the source of the TCR library. These data were likewise used in another study, on T cells in Graves' hyperthyroidism and ophthalmopathy.

The sample in question was peripheral blood mononuclear cells (PBMCs), obtained at new diagnosis, from a patient treated with antithyroid drugs. This TCR was sampled from a woman between 18 and 30 years old with Graves disease. The J gene is TRBJ2-3, the V gene TRBV29-1, with 10 bases aligning to TRBD2. This chain's CDR3 is CSVGTSGFTDTQYF. In DNA form, the CDR3 reads TGCAGCGTTGGGACTAGCGGATTCACAGATACGCAGTATTTT.